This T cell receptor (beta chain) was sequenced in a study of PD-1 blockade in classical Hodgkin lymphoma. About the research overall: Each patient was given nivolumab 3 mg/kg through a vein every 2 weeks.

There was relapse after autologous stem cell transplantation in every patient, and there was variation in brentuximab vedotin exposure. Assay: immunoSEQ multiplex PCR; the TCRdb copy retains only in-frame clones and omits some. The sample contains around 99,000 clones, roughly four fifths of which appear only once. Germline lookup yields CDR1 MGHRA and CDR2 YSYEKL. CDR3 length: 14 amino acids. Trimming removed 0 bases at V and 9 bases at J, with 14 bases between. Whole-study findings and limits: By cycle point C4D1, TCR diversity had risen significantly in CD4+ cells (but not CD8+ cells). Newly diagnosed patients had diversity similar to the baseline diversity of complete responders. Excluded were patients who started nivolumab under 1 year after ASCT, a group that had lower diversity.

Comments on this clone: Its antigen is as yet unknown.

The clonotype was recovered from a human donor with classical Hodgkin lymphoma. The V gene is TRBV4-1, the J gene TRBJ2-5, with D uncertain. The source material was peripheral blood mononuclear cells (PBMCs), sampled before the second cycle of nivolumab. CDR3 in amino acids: CASSQDSLAMAQYF. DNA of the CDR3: TGCGCCAGCAGCCAAGATTCGCTGGCCATGGCCCAGTACTTC.